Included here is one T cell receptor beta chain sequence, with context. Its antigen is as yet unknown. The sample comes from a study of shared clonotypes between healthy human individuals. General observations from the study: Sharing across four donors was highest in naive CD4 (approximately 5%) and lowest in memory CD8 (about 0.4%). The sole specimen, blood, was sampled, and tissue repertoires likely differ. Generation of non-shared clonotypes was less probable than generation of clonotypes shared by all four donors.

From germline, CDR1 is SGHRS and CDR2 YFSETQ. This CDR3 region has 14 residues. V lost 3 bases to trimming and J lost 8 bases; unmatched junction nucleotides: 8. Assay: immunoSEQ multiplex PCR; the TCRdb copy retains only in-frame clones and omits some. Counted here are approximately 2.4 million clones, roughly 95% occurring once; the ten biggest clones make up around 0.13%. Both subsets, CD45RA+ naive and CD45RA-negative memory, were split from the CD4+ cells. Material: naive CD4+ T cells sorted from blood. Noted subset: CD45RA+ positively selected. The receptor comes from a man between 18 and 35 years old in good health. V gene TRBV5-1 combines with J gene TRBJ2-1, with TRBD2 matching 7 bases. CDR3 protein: CASSWEGQRYEQFF. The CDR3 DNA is TGCGCCAGCAGCTGGGAGGGCCAGCGATATGAGCAGTTCTTC.